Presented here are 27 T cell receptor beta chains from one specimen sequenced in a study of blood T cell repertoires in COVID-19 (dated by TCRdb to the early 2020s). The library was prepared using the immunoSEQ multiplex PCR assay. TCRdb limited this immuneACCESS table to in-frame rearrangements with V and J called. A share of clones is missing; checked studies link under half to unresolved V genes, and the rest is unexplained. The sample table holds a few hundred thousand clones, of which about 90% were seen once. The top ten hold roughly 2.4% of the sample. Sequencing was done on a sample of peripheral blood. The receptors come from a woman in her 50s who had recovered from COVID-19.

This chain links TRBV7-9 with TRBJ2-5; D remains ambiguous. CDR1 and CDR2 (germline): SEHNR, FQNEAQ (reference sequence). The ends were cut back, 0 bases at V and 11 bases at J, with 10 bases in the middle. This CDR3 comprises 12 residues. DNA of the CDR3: TGTGCCAGCAGCTTAGCCAGTGGTCCGCAGTACTTC. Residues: CASSLASGPQYF.

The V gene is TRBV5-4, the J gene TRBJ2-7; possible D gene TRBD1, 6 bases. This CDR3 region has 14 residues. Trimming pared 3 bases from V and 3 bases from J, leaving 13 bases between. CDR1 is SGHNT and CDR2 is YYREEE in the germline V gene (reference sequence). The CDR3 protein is CASSSAQGIYEQYF. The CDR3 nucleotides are TGTGCCAGCAGCTCCGCTCAGGGGATCTACGAGCAGTACTTC. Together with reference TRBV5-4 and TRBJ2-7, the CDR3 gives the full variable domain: ETGVTQSPTHLIKTRGQQVTLRCSSQSGHNTVSWYQQALGQGPQFIFQYYREEENGRGNFPPRFSGLQFPNYSSELNVNALELDDSALYLCASSSAQGIYEQYFGPGTRLTVT.

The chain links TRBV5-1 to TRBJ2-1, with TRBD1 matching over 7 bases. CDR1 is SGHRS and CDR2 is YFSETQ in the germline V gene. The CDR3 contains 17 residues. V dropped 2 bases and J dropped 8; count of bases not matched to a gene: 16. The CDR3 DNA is TGCGCCAGCAGCTTTGACAGGGCCGGGGCCCGCCGCCATGAGCAGTTCTTC. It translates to CASSFDRAGARRHEQFF.

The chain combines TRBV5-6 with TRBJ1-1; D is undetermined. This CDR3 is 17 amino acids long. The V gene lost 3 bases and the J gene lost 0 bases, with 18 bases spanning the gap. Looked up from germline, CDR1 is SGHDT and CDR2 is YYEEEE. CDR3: CASSSLLTVLMNTEAFF. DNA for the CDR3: TGTGCCAGCAGCTCCCTTTTAACGGTGCTCATGAACACTGAAGCTTTCTTT.

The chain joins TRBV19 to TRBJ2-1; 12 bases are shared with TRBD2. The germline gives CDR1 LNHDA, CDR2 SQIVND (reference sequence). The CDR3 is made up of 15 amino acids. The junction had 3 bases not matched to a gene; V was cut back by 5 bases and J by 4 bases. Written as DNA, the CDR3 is TGTGCCAGTAGTTCCGGGACTAGCGGGTACAATGAGCAGTTCTTC. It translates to CASSSGTSGYNEQFF.

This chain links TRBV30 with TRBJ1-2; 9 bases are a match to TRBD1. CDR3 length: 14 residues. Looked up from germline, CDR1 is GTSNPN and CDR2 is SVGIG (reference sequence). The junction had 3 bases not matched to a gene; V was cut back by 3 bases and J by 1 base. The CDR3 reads CAWRDRGNNYGYTF. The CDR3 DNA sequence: TGTGCCTGGAGGGACAGGGGAAATAACTATGGCTACACCTTC.

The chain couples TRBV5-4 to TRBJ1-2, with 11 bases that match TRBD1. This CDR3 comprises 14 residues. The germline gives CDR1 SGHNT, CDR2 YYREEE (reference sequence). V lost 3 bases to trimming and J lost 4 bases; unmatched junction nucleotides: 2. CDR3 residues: CASSSGTGGYGYTF. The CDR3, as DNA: TGTGCCAGCAGCTCCGGGACAGGGGGCTATGGCTACACCTTC.

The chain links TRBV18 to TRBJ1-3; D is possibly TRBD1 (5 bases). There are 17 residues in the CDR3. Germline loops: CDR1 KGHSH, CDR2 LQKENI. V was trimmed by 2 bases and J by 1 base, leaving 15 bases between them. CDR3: CASSPIPPEGSGNTIYF. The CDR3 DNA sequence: TGTGCCAGCTCACCAATCCCCCCGGAGGGGTCTGGAAACACCATATATTTT. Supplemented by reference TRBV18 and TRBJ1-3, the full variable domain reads NAGVMQNPRHLVRRRGQEARLRCSPMKGHSHVYWYRQLPEEGLKFMVYLQKENIIDESGMPKERFSAEFPKEGPSILRIQQVVRGDSAAYFCASSPIPPEGSGNTIYFGEGSWLTVV.

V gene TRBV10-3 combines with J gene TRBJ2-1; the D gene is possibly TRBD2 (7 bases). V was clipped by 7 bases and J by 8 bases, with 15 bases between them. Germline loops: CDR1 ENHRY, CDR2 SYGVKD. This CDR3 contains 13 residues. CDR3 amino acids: CAIKGGGPYEQFF. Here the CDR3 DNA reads TGTGCCATCAAAGGGGGAGGGCCTTATGAGCAGTTCTTC.

CDR3 sequence reads: CASSRTGTNQPQHF. In DNA, the CDR3 is TGTGCCAGTAGTAGGACAGGGACAAATCAGCCCCAGCATTTT. The chain joins TRBV19 to TRBJ1-5; 8 bases line up with TRBD1. Germline trimming cut 4 bases from V and 4 bases from J; bases unmatched to any gene: 3. CDR3 length: 14 amino acids. Germline assignment: CDR1 LNHDA and CDR2 SQIVND (reference sequence).

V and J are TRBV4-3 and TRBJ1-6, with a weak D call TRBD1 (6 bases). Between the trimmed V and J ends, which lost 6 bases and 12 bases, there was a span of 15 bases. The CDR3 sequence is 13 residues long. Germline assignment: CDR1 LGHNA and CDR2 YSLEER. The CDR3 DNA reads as TGCGCCAGCAGGGATTTAGGGGGGGAACCCCTCCACTTT. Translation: CASRDLGGEPLHF.

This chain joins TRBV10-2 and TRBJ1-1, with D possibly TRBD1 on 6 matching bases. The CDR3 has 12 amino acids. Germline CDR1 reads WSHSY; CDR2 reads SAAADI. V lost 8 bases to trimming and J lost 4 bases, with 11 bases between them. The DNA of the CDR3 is TGCGCCAGCGGGGTGGGGGCCACTGAAGCTTTCTTT. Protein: CASGVGATEAFF.

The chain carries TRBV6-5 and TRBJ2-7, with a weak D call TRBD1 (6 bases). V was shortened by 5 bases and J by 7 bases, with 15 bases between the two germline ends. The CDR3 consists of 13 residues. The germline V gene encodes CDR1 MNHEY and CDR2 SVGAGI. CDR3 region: CASSPFRGREQYF. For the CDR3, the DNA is TGTGCCAGCAGTCCCTTCAGGGGCCGGGAGCAGTACTTC.

Here the CDR3 DNA reads TGTGCCAGCAGGGGGACATGGAGAGATTCACCCCTCCACTTT. The encoded protein is CASRGTWRDSPLHF. The chain recombines TRBV6-5 with TRBJ1-6; possibly TRBD1 for D (6 bases). The CDR3 length is 14 residues. CDR1 and CDR2 (germline): MNHEY, SVGAGI. Trimming took off 6 bases at V and 8 bases at J, with 14 bases between the two ends.

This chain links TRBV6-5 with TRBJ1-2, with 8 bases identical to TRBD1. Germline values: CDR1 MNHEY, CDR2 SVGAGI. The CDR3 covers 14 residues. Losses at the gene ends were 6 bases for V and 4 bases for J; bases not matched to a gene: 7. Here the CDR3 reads CASSVQGAGYGYTF. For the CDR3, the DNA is TGTGCCAGCAGCGTCCAGGGGGCTGGCTATGGCTACACCTTC.

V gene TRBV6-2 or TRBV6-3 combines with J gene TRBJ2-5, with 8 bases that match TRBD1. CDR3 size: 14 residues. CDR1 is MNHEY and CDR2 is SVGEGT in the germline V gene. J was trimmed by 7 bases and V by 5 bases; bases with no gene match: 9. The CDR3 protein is CASSARTGLTTQYF. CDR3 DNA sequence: TGTGCCAGCAGTGCCAGGACAGGGCTTACGACCCAGTACTTC.

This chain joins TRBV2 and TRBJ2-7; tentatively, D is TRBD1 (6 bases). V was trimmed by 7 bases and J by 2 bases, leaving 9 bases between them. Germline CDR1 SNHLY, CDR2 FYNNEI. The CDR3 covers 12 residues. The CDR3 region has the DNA TGTGCCAGCAAGGCAGGGGCCTACGAGCAGTACTTC. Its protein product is CASKAGAYEQYF.

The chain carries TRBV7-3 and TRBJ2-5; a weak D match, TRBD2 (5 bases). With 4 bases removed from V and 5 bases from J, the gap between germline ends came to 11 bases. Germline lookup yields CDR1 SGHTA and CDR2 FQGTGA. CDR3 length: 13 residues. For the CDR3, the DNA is TGTGCCAGCAGCTCGGGATCGTTGGAGACCCAGTACTTC. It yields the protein CASSSGSLETQYF.

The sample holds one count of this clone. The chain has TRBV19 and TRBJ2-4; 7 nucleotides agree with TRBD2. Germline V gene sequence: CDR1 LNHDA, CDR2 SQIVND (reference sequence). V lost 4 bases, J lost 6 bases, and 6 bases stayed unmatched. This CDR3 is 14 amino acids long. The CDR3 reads CASSTGGPGNIQYF. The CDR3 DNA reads TGTGCCAGTAGTACGGGGGGTCCTGGAAACATTCAGTACTTC.

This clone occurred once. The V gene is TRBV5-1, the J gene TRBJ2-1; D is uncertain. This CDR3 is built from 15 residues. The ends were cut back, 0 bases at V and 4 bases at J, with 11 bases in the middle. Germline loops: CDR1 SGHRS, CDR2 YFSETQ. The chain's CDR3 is CASSLDYQRYNEQFF. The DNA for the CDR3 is TGCGCCAGCAGCTTGGACTACCAGAGATACAATGAGCAGTTCTTC.

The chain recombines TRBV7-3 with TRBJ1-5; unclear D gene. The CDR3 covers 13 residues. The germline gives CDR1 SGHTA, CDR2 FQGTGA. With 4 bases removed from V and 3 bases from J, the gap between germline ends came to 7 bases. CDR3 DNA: TGTGCCAGCAGCTGGAGGGCCAATCAGCCCCAGCATTTT. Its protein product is CASSWRANQPQHF.

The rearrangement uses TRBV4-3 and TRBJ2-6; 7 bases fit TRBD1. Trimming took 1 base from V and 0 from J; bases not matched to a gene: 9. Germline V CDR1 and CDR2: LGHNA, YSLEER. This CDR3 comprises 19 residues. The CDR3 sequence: CASSQGPPGTVSGANVLTF. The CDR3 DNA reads TGCGCCAGCAGCCAAGGGCCACCCGGGACAGTCTCTGGGGCCAACGTCCTGACTTTC.

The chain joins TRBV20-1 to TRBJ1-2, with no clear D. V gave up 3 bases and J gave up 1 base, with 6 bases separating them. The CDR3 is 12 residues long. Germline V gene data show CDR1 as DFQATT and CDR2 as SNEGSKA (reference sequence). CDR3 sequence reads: CSASPFNYGYTF. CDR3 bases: TGCAGTGCTAGTCCCTTTAACTATGGCTACACCTTC.

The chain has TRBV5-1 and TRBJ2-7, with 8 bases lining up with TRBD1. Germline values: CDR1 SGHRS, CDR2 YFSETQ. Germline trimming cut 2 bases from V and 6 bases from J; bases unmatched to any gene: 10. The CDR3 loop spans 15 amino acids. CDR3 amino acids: CASSLLRQGQSEQYF. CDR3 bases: TGCGCCAGCAGCTTACTTAGACAGGGGCAGAGCGAGCAGTACTTC.

The CDR3 is CASSPNSRVSYYGYTF. CDR3 DNA: TGTGCCAGCAGTCCGAATTCCAGGGTTAGTTACTATGGCTACACCTTC. The chain carries TRBV27 and TRBJ1-2, with D perhaps TRBD1 (5 bases). V was cut by 5 bases and J by 3 bases, with 19 bases left in between. CDR1 is MNHEY, CDR2 SMNVEV, per germline (reference sequence). The CDR3 runs to 16 residues.

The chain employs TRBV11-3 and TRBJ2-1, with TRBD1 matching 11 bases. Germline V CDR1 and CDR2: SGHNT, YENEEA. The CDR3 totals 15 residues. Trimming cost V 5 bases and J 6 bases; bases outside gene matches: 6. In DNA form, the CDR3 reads TGTGCCAGCAGCCCGGGACAGGGGGTTTCCAATGAGCAGTTCTTC. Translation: CASSPGQGVSNEQFF.

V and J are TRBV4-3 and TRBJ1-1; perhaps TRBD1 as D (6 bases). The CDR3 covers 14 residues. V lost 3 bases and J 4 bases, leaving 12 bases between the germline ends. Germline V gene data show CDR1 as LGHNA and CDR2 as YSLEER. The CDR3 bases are TGCGCCAGCAGCCAGACATACAGGGCCACTGAAGCTTTCTTT. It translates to CASSQTYRATEAFF.